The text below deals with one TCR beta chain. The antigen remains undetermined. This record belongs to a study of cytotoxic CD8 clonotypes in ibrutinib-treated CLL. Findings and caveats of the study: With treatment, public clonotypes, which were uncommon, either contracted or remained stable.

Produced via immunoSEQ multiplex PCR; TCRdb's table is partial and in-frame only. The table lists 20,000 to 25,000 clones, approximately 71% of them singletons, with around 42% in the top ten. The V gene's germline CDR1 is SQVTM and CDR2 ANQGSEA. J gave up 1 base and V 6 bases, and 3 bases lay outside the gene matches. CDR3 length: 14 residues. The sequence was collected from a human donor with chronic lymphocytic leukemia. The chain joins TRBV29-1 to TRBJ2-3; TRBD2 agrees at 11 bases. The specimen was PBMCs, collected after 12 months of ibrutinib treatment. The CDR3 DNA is TGCAGCGTAAAGACTAGCGGGGGCACAGATACGCAGTATTTT. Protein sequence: CSVKTSGGTDTQYF.